The rows below give T cell receptor beta chains drawn from one sample of a study of neoadjuvant anti-PD-1 for oral cavity cancer. Measured with immunoSEQ multiplex PCR; TCRdb has only the in-frame clones, and not every one. The sample has 7,000 or so clones, around 48% seen once. This specimen was tumor tissue, taken before nivolumab (anti-PD-1) treatment. The origin of the receptors is a person aged 35-80 years with oral cavity squamous cell carcinoma. Each CDR3 is given with its conserved first and last residue. The D gene is left open where the match is weak. Rows give clone size only sometimes, using once, few, many, or a class for an expanded clone.

clone_size,d_call,j_call,v_call,cdr3_aa,cdr3_nt
few,TRBD2,TRBJ2-1,TRBV4-2,CASSQEPGTSGYNEQFF,TGTGCCAGCAGCCAAGAGCCGGGGACTAGCGGATACAATGAGCAGTTCTTC
NA,NA,TRBJ1-1,TRBV5-1,CASSPDMNTEAFF,TGCGCCAGCAGCCCGGACATGAACACTGAAGCTTTCTTT
NA,TRBD1,TRBJ1-2,TRBV6-1,CASGRTGSNYGYTF,TGTGCCAGCGGGCGGACAGGTTCAAACTATGGCTACACCTTC
NA,TRBD2,TRBJ2-7,TRBV28,CASSLVSGRARDEQYF,TGTGCCAGCAGTTTGGTTAGCGGGAGGGCCCGGGACGAGCAGTACTTC
NA,TRBD1,TRBJ2-1,TRBV11-1,CASSSNRGDHNEQFF,TGTGCCAGCAGCTCTAACAGGGGGGACCACAATGAGCAGTTCTTC
NA,NA,TRBJ2-2,TRBV6-5,CASRASLTGELFF,TGTGCCAGCAGGGCCAGCCTAACCGGGGAGCTGTTTTTT
NA,NA,TRBJ1-3,TRBV28,CASGEGYGSGGNTIYF,TGTGCCAGCGGAGAGGGATACGGGTCCGGGGGAAACACCATATATTTT
NA,NA,TRBJ2-5,TRBV9,CASSAAADGETQYF,TGTGCCAGCAGCGCGGCCGCGGATGGGGAGACCCAGTACTTC
NA,TRBD1,TRBJ2-4,TRBV7-9,CASSLGTGRNIQYF,TGTGCCAGCAGCCTCGGGACAGGGAGGAACATTCAGTACTTC
NA,NA,TRBJ2-1,TRBV5-5,CASSPTVMIREQFF,TGTGCCAGCAGCCCAACCGTTATGATTCGTGAGCAGTTCTTC
NA,TRBD2,TRBJ2-7,TRBV5-4,CASSLAALAGHEQYF,TGTGCCAGCAGCTTGGCAGCCCTAGCGGGCCACGAGCAGTACTTC
NA,NA,TRBJ2-7,TRBV20-1,CSARDPYEQYF,TGCAGTGCTAGAGACCCGTACGAGCAGTACTTC
once,TRBD1,TRBJ2-7,TRBV6-1,CASSLRDRVNEQYF,TGTGCCAGCAGCCTCCGGGACAGGGTCAACGAGCAGTACTTC
few,NA,TRBJ2-6,TRBV4-2,CASSPEGGANVLTF,TGTGCCAGCAGCCCGGAGGGCGGGGCCAACGTCCTGACTTTC
few,TRBD1,TRBJ2-3,TRBV18,CASSHTGGVDTQYF,TGTGCCAGCTCACACACAGGGGGCGTAGATACGCAGTATTTT
NA,NA,TRBJ2-7,TRBV27,CASRLGHLYEQYF,TGTGCCAGCAGACTGGGACACTTATACGAGCAGTACTTC
few,NA,TRBJ2-2,TRBV30,CAWSPATGELFF,TGTGCCTGGAGTCCGGCGACCGGGGAGCTGTTTTTT
few,TRBD2,TRBJ2-3,TRBV6-1,CASSEGGGRSRDTQYF,TGTGCCAGCAGTGAAGGGGGCGGGAGATCTCGAGATACGCAGTATTTT
NA,TRBD1,TRBJ1-2,TRBV5-4,CASSRAGTAIYGYTF,TGTGCCAGCAGCCGCGCCGGGACAGCGATCTATGGCTACACCTTC
medium-sized,NA,TRBJ2-7,TRBV2,CATRDTFSYEQYF,TGTGCCACCCGGGACACCTTCTCCTACGAGCAGTACTTC
NA,NA,TRBJ2-3,TRBV21-1,CASTEHLLDIAGRSTDTQYF,TGTGCCAGCACCGAGCACCTACTCGACATAGCCGGGAGGAGCACAGATACGCAGTATTTT
NA,NA,TRBJ2-6,TRBV9,CASSKPSGANVLTF,TGTGCCAGCAGCAAACCCTCTGGGGCCAACGTCCTGACTTTC
few,NA,TRBJ2-1,TRBV30,CAWSSLLNEQFF,TGTGCCTGGAGTAGCCTACTCAATGAGCAGTTCTTC
NA,NA,TRBJ2-7,TRBV6-6,CASSYIGLVYEQYF,TGTGCCAGCAGTTACATCGGACTCGTATACGAGCAGTACTTC
few,TRBD2,TRBJ2-5,TRBV10-3,CAISESTSGQTQYF,TGTGCCATCAGTGAGTCAACTAGCGGGCAGACCCAGTACTTC
NA,TRBD1,TRBJ2-7,TRBV5-1,CASSLGGSTGHNEQYF,TGCGCCAGCAGCTTGGGCGGCTCGACAGGGCACAACGAGCAGTACTTC
few,TRBD1,TRBJ2-7,TRBV5-4,CASSPADRAYEQYF,TGTGCCAGCAGTCCGGCGGACAGGGCCTACGAGCAGTACTTC